This TCR beta chain was recorded in a study of T-cell memory formation after mild COVID-19. Turning to this clonotype: The target antigen is unknown.

Study-level points and caveats: Nothing confirmed that second-wave clones peaking on day 37 were specific for SARS-CoV-2. A subset of responding clones appeared in pre-infection memory, suggesting cross-reactive memory joined. Clones that contracted clustered mainly in CM and EM if CD4+ and in EMRA if CD8+.

TCR alpha and TCR beta cDNA libraries carrying sample barcodes and UMIs were produced by 5'RACE using constant-segment primers. Each CDR3 protein gets one entry after TCRdb re-called the 5' RACE reads with MiXCR. The sample contains fewer than 50,000 distinct CDR3 sequences, 6% to 7% of which appear only once. The CDR3 runs 15 residues. V was pared by 5 bases and J by 12 bases, with 23 bases between. Per the germline V gene, CDR1 is SGHTA and CDR2 is FQGNSA. This chain connects TRBV7-2 to TRBJ2-1, with a possible D match to TRBD2 (6 bases). What was sequenced was PBMCs or a T cell subset sorted from them (not recorded which). The origin of this receptor is an adult who had mild COVID-19 (a few samples of this study predate the infection). Cell type and time point are not known. DNA of the CDR3: TGTGCCAGCAGCCCCATGCAAGGTGGGGGGTTTCCGCAGTTCTTC. Its translation is CASSPMQGGGFPQFF.